These 20 T cell receptor beta chains originate from one sample sequenced in a study of T cell responses to AZD1222 COVID-19 vaccine. Only in-frame clones appear in the TCRdb table, and some are missing; sequencing was by immunoSEQ multiplex PCR. The data contain roughly 49,000 clones, about three quarters of them singletons. The material was peripheral blood, obtained on day 0 of AZD1222 vaccination. The receptor source for this set is an adult in good health.

The CDR3 reads CASKSTSGSVYNEQFF. The CDR3 bases are TGTGCCAGTAAGTCGACTAGCGGGAGTGTATACAATGAGCAGTTCTTC. V usage is TRBV19 and J usage is TRBJ2-1, with 12 nucleotides matching TRBD2. There are 16 residues in the CDR3. Germline V lookup: CDR1 LNHDA, CDR2 SQIVND (reference sequence). Trimming took 7 bases from V and 4 from J; bases not matched to a gene: 8.

The CDR3 region has the DNA TGTGCCAGCAGCTTTGGGACTAGCGGGGTATCTAGCACAGATACGCAGTATTTT. Its protein product is CASSFGTSGVSSTDTQYF. J is TRBJ2-3 and V is TRBV11-3, with 13 bases that match TRBD2. V lost 3 bases to trimming and J lost 0 bases; unmatched junction nucleotides: 6. Germline lookup yields CDR1 SGHNT and CDR2 YENEEA. This CDR3 is 18 amino acids long.

CDR3 region: CASSQVGSSGNTIYF. DNA for the CDR3: TGTGCCAGCAGCCAAGTGGGAAGCTCTGGAAACACCATATATTTT. The chain couples TRBV3-1 (or the pseudogene TRBV3-2) to TRBJ1-3; D uncertain. The CDR3 contains 15 residues. The V gene lost 1 base and the J gene lost 0 bases, with 7 bases spanning the gap. Germline V gives CDR1 LGHDT, CDR2 YNNKEL (reference sequence).

The CDR3 loop reads CSVVGAEAYNEQFF. For the CDR3, the DNA is TGCAGCGTTGTCGGCGCGGAGGCCTACAATGAGCAGTTCTTC. The V gene is TRBV29-1, the J gene TRBJ2-1, with a weak D call TRBD2 (5 bases). This CDR3 is 14 amino acids long. From germline, CDR1 is SQVTM and CDR2 ANQGSEA. V shed 4 bases and J shed 2 bases, with 12 bases lying between them.

The V gene is TRBV19, the J gene TRBJ2-1; 11 bases map to TRBD2. The CDR3 consists of 17 residues. CDR1 is LNHDA, CDR2 SQIVND, per germline (reference sequence). The V and J ends lost 5 bases and 2 bases, in that order; junction bases with no gene match: 8. The CDR3 coding sequence is TGTGCCAGTAGTCAACATACTAGCGGGAGAGCCTACAATGAGCAGTTCTTC. Translation: CASSQHTSGRAYNEQFF.

This clone occurred a few times. The V gene is TRBV3-1 (or the pseudogene TRBV3-2), the J gene TRBJ2-3; D remains ambiguous. V was trimmed by 1 base and J by 4 bases, leaving 6 bases between them. The CDR3 totals 13 residues. Germline assignment: CDR1 LGHDT and CDR2 YNNKEL (reference sequence). Here the CDR3 DNA reads TGTGCCAGCAGCCAAGCTGGGGCAGATACGCAGTATTTT. It codes for CASSQAGADTQYF.

The CDR3 spells CSANHRAGAFF. CDR3 nucleotides: TGCAGTGCTAACCATCGGGCCGGGGCTTTCTTT. J is TRBJ1-1 and V is TRBV20-1; D is uncertain. The CDR3 sequence is 11 residues long. V shed 4 bases and J shed 11 bases, with 14 bases lying between them. Per the germline V gene, CDR1 is DFQATT and CDR2 is SNEGSKA (reference sequence).

J is TRBJ2-3 and V is TRBV7-2; D call uncertain. CDR1 is SGHTA, CDR2 FQGNSA, per germline. CDR3 length equals 14 residues. Between the trimmed V and J ends, which lost 7 bases and 3 bases, there was a span of 14 bases. CDR3 protein: CASTPRRGTDTQYF. The DNA for the CDR3 is TGTGCCAGCACCCCCCGTCGAGGAACAGATACGCAGTATTTT.

The chain couples TRBV7-8 to TRBJ2-7, with a tentative D call TRBD2 (6 bases). Trimming removed 2 bases from V and 1 base from J, with 12 bases in between. Germline CDR1 SGHVS, CDR2 FQNEAQ. The CDR3 totals 15 residues. DNA for the CDR3: TGTGCCAGCAGCTTACGCCGGGGGAGGTCCTACGAGCAGTACTTC. Translated: CASSLRRGRSYEQYF.

The rearrangement links TRBV18 to TRBJ1-1; TRBD1 might be the D (6 bases). Germline lookup yields CDR1 KGHSH and CDR2 LQKENI. V lost 6 bases and J 8 bases, leaving 13 bases between the germline ends. This CDR3 has 12 amino acids. The CDR3 is CASSRTAEEAFF. The CDR3 bases are TGTGCCAGCTCCCGGACAGCTGAAGAAGCTTTCTTT.

The V and J genes are TRBV5-1 and TRBJ1-4; D perhaps matches TRBD1 (5 bases). The CDR3 runs 15 residues. V lost 0 bases to trimming and J lost 8 bases, with 14 bases between them. Per germline, CDR1 SGHRS and CDR2 YFSETQ. This CDR3 reads CASSLERRAGEKLFF. The CDR3 DNA reads TGCGCCAGCAGCTTGGAGCGCAGGGCGGGGGAAAAACTGTTTTTT.

This chain uses TRBV12-5 with TRBJ2-1, with D hard to call. V was cut by 3 bases and J by 6 bases, with 3 bases left in between. This CDR3 is built from 11 residues. Germline CDR1 is LGHNT and CDR2 is FRNRAP. CDR3 sequence reads: CASGLSNEQFF. CDR3 sequence (DNA): TGTGCTAGTGGTTTAAGCAATGAGCAGTTCTTC.

This chain connects TRBV5-1 to TRBJ1-4; no clear D gene. V dropped 0 bases and J dropped 8 bases, with 11 bases sitting between them. The CDR3 contains 14 residues. Germline lookup yields CDR1 SGHRS and CDR2 YFSETQ. The CDR3 reads CASSLGSIGEKLFF. DNA for the CDR3: TGCGCCAGCAGCTTGGGATCTATCGGGGAAAAACTGTTTTTT.

The rearrangement uses TRBV10-2 and TRBJ1-2; D possibly corresponds to TRBD1 (5 bases). CDR3 length: 15 amino acids. V lost 1 base to trimming and J lost 5 bases, with 14 bases between them. Germline CDR1 is WSHSY and CDR2 is SAAADI. The CDR3 sequence is CASSEWAGSYYGYTF. As DNA, the CDR3 is TGCGCCAGCAGTGAGTGGGCAGGGAGTTATTATGGCTACACCTTC.

The V gene is TRBV27, the J gene TRBJ1-1, with a tentative D call TRBD1 (5 bases). CDR1 MNHEY and CDR2 SMNVEV come from the germline V gene (reference sequence). V was trimmed by 3 bases and J by 1 base, leaving 6 bases between them. The CDR3 sequence is 13 residues long. CDR3 residues: CASSFTGNTEAFF. DNA of the CDR3: TGTGCCAGCAGTTTTACAGGGAACACTGAAGCTTTCTTT.

This sequence joins TRBV7-2 and TRBJ2-3, with a tentative D call TRBD2 (5 bases). V dropped 5 bases and J dropped 6 bases, with 21 bases sitting between them. Germline lookup yields CDR1 SGHTA and CDR2 FQGNSA. This CDR3 has 16 amino acids. CDR3 coding DNA: TGTGCCAGCAGCCCCCCCGGGCTAGCTCCGGGGGATACGCAGTATTTT. Its protein is CASSPPGLAPGDTQYF.

This chain joins TRBV5-4 and TRBJ2-1, with 11 bases lining up with TRBD1. The V gene's germline CDR1 is SGHNT and CDR2 YYREEE (reference sequence). The CDR3 covers 15 residues. J lost 7 bases, V lost 7 bases, and 10 bases had no gene match. CDR3: CASEQGTGGQNEQFF. CDR3 DNA sequence: TGTGCCAGCGAGCAAGGGACAGGGGGTCAGAATGAGCAGTTCTTC.

This clone was counted a few times. The chain recombines TRBV30 with TRBJ1-3; D not certain. This CDR3 has 12 residues. Trimming removed 0 bases from V and 1 base from J, with 1 base in between. Per the germline V gene, CDR1 is GTSNPN and CDR2 is SVGIG (reference sequence). DNA of the CDR3: TGTGCCTGGAGTGTTTCTGGAAACACCATATATTTT. Translating gives CAWSVSGNTIYF. The full variable domain, its missing parts supplied by reference TRBV30 and TRBJ1-3, is SQTIHQWPATLVQPVGSPLSLECTVEGTSNPNLYWYRQAAGRGLQLLFYSVGIGQISSEVPQNLSASRPQDRQFILSSKKLLLSDSGFYLCAWSVSGNTIYFGEGSWLTVV.

The V gene is TRBV10-3, the J gene TRBJ2-3; 15 bases line up with TRBD2. The CDR3 sequence is 17 residues long. CDR1 is ENHRY and CDR2 is SYGVKD in the germline V gene. The junction had 7 bases not matched to a gene; V was cut back by 5 bases and J by 4 bases. The CDR3 DNA reads TGTGCCATCAGTTGGACTAGCGGGGGGGCCGGGGCAGATACGCAGTATTTT. Residues: CAISWTSGGAGADTQYF.

The rearrangement joins TRBV28 to TRBJ1-1; unclear D gene. V was shortened by 4 bases and J by 4 bases, with 13 bases between the two germline ends. The length of the CDR3 is 14 residues. The germline V gene encodes CDR1 MDHEN and CDR2 SYDVKM. The CDR3 sequence is CASSSTIWGTEAFF. DNA for the CDR3: TGTGCCAGCAGTTCCACAATTTGGGGCACTGAAGCTTTCTTT.